The clone carrying this T cell receptor (beta chain) was seen more than once but under ten times. Its specificity is not known. This sample was included in a study of beta chain features in type 1 diabetes. Study-level points and caveats: There were fewer insertions and more deletions at the VDJ junctions of type 1 diabetes patients. It was among patients, rather than healthy donors, that naive, central memory and Treg TCRB repertoires appeared more similar.

cDNA synthesis used the whole RNA isolate, giving expressed TCRB sequences. TCRdb keeps only in-frame clones here, not all; method: immunoSEQ multiplex PCR. The data show roughly 400,000 clones, roughly 15% seen once. Each of the CD4+ naive, central memory, regulatory and stem cell-like memory populations was sorted via CD45RO/CCR7/CD25/CD127/CD95/CD27. Unmatched junction bases numbered 7, after V lost 6 bases and J lost 2 bases. The germline gives CDR1 SGHTA, CDR2 FQGNSA. This CDR3 has 15 amino acids. This sequence originates from a woman under 30 in good health. The sequencing sample was made of naive CD4+ T cells from blood. V gene TRBV7-2 combines with J gene TRBJ1-5, with TRBD1 matching 7 bases. In nucleotides, the CDR3 is TGTGCCAGCAGACGACAGGGTGTAGGCAATCAGCCCCAGCATTTT. Translated, it gives CASRRQGVGNQPQHF.